This T cell receptor beta chain was recovered during a study of T cell responses to AZD1222 COVID-19 vaccine. Across the study: The study pooled second doses at about 4 or about 12 weeks. Whole-study findings and limits: White British donors predominated, females outnumbered males, and clonal diversity was possibly underestimated. Increases in Spike-specific TCR breadth and depth were seen after two AZD1222 doses.

The CDR3 runs 15 residues. V dropped 8 bases and J dropped 4; count of bases not matched to a gene: 9. Looked up from germline, CDR1 is LGHNA and CDR2 is YNFKEQ. In regard to this clone: The antigen is undetermined.

Repertoires were generated with immunoSEQ multiplex PCR, while TCRdb's copy carries only in-frame clones and drops some. Among tens of thousands of clones listed, 70% to 90% were seen once. Sample: peripheral blood, taken on day 0 of AZD1222 vaccination. V and J are TRBV4-2 and TRBJ2-3; 10 bases fit TRBD1. The source of this sequence is an adult in good health. The CDR3 spells CASGSRQGASDTQYF. The CDR3 DNA is TGTGCCAGCGGGTCGAGACAGGGGGCCTCAGATACGCAGTATTTT.